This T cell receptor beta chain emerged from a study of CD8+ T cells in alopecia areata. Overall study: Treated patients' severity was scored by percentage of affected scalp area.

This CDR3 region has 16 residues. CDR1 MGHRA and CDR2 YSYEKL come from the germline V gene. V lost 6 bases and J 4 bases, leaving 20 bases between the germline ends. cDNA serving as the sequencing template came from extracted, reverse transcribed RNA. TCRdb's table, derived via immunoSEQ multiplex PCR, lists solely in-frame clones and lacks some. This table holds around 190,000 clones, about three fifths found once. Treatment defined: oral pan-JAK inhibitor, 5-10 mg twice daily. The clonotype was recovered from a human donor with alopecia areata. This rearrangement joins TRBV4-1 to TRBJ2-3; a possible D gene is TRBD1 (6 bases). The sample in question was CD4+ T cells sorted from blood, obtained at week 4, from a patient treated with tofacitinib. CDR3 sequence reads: CASRPPGHRVADTQYF. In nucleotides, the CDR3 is TGCGCCAGCAGACCCCCGGGACATCGGGTGGCAGATACGCAGTATTTT.